This is a list of T cell receptor beta chains from one sample in a study of PD-1 blockade in classical Hodgkin lymphoma. Here immunoSEQ multiplex PCR was the method, and the copy in TCRdb shows in-frame clones only, minus some. The data hold 98,000 or so clones, with 89% observed a single time. The material was peripheral blood mononuclear cells (PBMCs), obtained before the second cycle of nivolumab. The receptors were gathered from a human donor with classical Hodgkin lymphoma. Both conserved end residues are part of each CDR3. The D gene is left open where the match is weak. Clone size is stated in some rows and not others, as once, few, many or a class when expanded.

V gene: TRBV18; clone size: NA; D gene: NA; J gene: TRBJ1-5; CDR3 protein: CASSPRPDSNQPQHF; CDR3 DNA: TGTGCCAGCTCACCACGACCGGACAGCAATCAGCCCCAGCATTTT
V gene: TRBV28; clone size: once; D gene: NA; J gene: TRBJ1-5; CDR3 protein: CASNPGLYQPQHF; CDR3 DNA: TGTGCCAGCAATCCCGGGCTGTATCAGCCCCAGCATTTT
V gene: TRBV5-5; clone size: NA; D gene: TRBD2; J gene: TRBJ2-3; CDR3 protein: CASSYPSSGSTDTQYF; CDR3 DNA: TGTGCCAGCAGCTACCCATCTAGCGGCAGCACAGATACGCAGTATTTT
V gene: TRBV11-2; clone size: NA; D gene: NA; J gene: TRBJ1-1; CDR3 protein: CASSLDPANTEAFF; CDR3 DNA: TGTGCCAGCAGCTTAGATCCGGCCAACACTGAAGCTTTCTTT
V gene: TRBV6-5; clone size: NA; D gene: NA; J gene: TRBJ1-1; CDR3 protein: CASSYSTKSEAFF; CDR3 DNA: TGTGCCAGCAGTTACTCGACAAAATCTGAAGCTTTCTTT
V gene: TRBV6-1; clone size: NA; D gene: TRBD1; J gene: TRBJ1-2; CDR3 protein: CARSGRGVVNYGYTF; CDR3 DNA: TGTGCCAGATCAGGCAGGGGGGTCGTTAACTATGGCTACACCTTC
V gene: TRBV28; clone size: once; D gene: NA; J gene: TRBJ1-1; CDR3 protein: CASTPRRNTEAFF; CDR3 DNA: TGTGCCAGCACTCCCCGAAGGAACACTGAAGCTTTCTTT
V gene: TRBV18; clone size: NA; D gene: NA; J gene: TRBJ1-5; CDR3 protein: CASSPRGNQPQHF; CDR3 DNA: TGTGCCAGCTCACCAAGGGGGAATCAGCCCCAGCATTTT
V gene: TRBV4-1; clone size: NA; D gene: NA; J gene: TRBJ1-3; CDR3 protein: CASSQVSSGNTIYF; CDR3 DNA: TGCGCCAGCAGCCAAGTCAGCTCTGGAAACACCATATATTTT
V gene: TRBV5-1; clone size: NA; D gene: TRBD1; J gene: TRBJ1-1; CDR3 protein: CASSQGQGRGEAFF; CDR3 DNA: TGCGCCAGCAGCCAGGGACAGGGGAGGGGTGAAGCTTTCTTT
V gene: TRBV4-1; clone size: NA; D gene: NA; J gene: TRBJ1-2; CDR3 protein: CASSQAPPGQGYGYTF; CDR3 DNA: TGCGCCAGCAGCCAAGCCCCCCCGGGACAAGGCTATGGCTACACCTTC
V gene: TRBV6-8; clone size: NA; D gene: NA; J gene: TRBJ2-3; CDR3 protein: CASFPGRDWGRECTDTQYF; CDR3 DNA: TGTGCCAGCTTTCCGGGACGGGACTGGGGGCGGGAGTGCACAGATACGCAGTATTTT
V gene: TRBV14; clone size: NA; D gene: TRBD2; J gene: TRBJ2-2; CDR3 protein: CASSQGGSGAYTGELFF; CDR3 DNA: TGTGCCAGCAGCCAAGGAGGTAGCGGGGCATACACCGGGGAGCTGTTTTTT
V gene: TRBV4-1; clone size: NA; D gene: NA; J gene: TRBJ2-7; CDR3 protein: CASSQTGPYEQYF; CDR3 DNA: TGCGCCAGCAGCCAAACAGGGCCCTACGAGCAGTACTTC
V gene: TRBV11-2; clone size: NA; D gene: NA; J gene: TRBJ2-2; CDR3 protein: CASSHLLGSGELFF; CDR3 DNA: TGTGCCAGCAGCCATCTTTTGGGGTCGGGGGAGCTGTTTTTT
V gene: TRBV5-1; clone size: NA; D gene: NA; J gene: TRBJ2-3; CDR3 protein: CASSLEGDTQYF; CDR3 DNA: TGCGCCAGCAGCTTGGAGGGAGATACGCAGTATTTT
V gene: TRBV10-2; clone size: NA; D gene: NA; J gene: TRBJ1-1; CDR3 protein: CAGAAYGDTEAFF; CDR3 DNA: TGCGCCGGCGCCGCCTATGGGGACACTGAAGCTTTCTTT
V gene: TRBV4-3; clone size: NA; D gene: NA; J gene: TRBJ2-2; CDR3 protein: CASSQDFGGTNTGELFF; CDR3 DNA: TGCGCCAGCAGCCAAGACTTCGGGGGAACGAACACCGGGGAGCTGTTTTTT